This T cell receptor (beta chain) was recorded in a study of OX40 agonist ivuxolimab in advanced cancers. Turning to the study itself: As their treatment, patients were administered ivuxolimab, an agonistic anti-OX40 (CD134) antibody. Broader study findings: There were, on average, more expanded clones in CD8+ T cells than in CD4+. In the expanded peripheral T cells, antigen specificity was never determined.

TCRdb's copy holds only in-frame clones and misses some; the assay was immunoSEQ multiplex PCR. In the table there are about 3,400 clones, 80% of which are singletons. Germline CDR1 is LNHDA and CDR2 is SQIVND (reference sequence). The CDR3 loop spans 15 amino acids. With V trimmed by 5 bases and J by 2 bases, 7 bases remained unmatched. Details on this clone: Its matching antigen is unknown.

The sample here was CD4+ or CD8+ T cells sorted from blood, taken in a trial of the OX40 agonist ivuxolimab. The clonotype originates from an adult with an advanced solid tumor such as melanoma, head and neck, liver or kidney cancer. The chain couples TRBV19 to TRBJ2-7; 9 bases line up with TRBD2. CDR3 sequence reads: CASSSGLASTYEQYF. The CDR3, as DNA: TGTGCCAGTAGTTCAGGACTAGCGAGTACCTACGAGCAGTACTTC.